Following are 14 T cell receptor beta chains from one sample sequenced in a study of post-analysis software for immune sequencing data. Whole-study findings and limits: Controls had lower frequencies than patients of 4 or 5 TRBV segments, which included TRBV5-6, TRBV5-1 and TRBV20-1.

For these TCRs, the target antigens are not known. Presence of unique molecular identifiers characterized the TCR beta cDNA libraries. MiXCR, run by TCRdb on the PCR reads, gives a single entry per CDR3 protein. The sample yields more than 500,000 distinct CDR3 sequences, under 40% seen once. Sequencing was done on a sample of blood. The receptors were gathered from a girl aged 2 to 17 with multiple sclerosis.

Concerning this clonotype itself: One end of the junction does not line up with germline, which may come from a read error. The CDR3 is CVSSPGSTDTQYF. CDR3 DNA: TGTGTCAGCAGCCCGGGCAGCACAGATACGCAGTATTTT. The chain uses TRBV7-2 and TRBJ2-3; D is ambiguous. This CDR3 contains 13 residues. From germline, CDR1 is SGHTA and CDR2 FQGNSA. Supplemented by reference TRBV7-2 and TRBJ2-3, the full variable domain reads GAGVSQSPSNKVTEKGKDVELRCDPISGHTALYWYRQSLGQGLEFLIYFQGNSAPDKSGLPSDRFSAERTGGSVSTLTIQRTQQEDSAVYLCVSSPGSTDTQYFGPGTRLTVL.

This clonotype has just a few counts. The J gene is TRBJ2-3, the V gene TRBV5-5, with D perhaps matching TRBD2 (6 bases). V was pared by 5 bases and J by 5 bases, with 15 bases between. This CDR3 has 14 residues. The germline gives CDR1 SGHKS, CDR2 YYEKEE (reference sequence). CDR3 nucleotide sequence: TGTGCCAGCAGGTTCTGGGGGGTGAGAGATACGCAGTATTTT. Its translation is CASRFWGVRDTQYF.

This clonotype was detected only a few times. J is TRBJ1-2 and V is TRBV5-6; D gene uncertain. V lost 0 bases to trimming and J lost 8 bases, with 20 bases between them. The CDR3 contains 16 residues. Germline V gene data show CDR1 as SGHDT and CDR2 as YYEEEE. The CDR3 coding sequence is TGTGCCAGCAGCTTGGCCCACGGCCGCCGAGGAAGAGGCTACACCTTC. Its protein is CASSLAHGRRGRGYTF.

The rearrangement joins TRBV6-5 to TRBJ2-7, with 10 bases that match TRBD1. The CDR3 has 15 amino acids. Per germline, CDR1 MNHEY and CDR2 SVGAGI. V trimming: 6 bases; J trimming: 2 bases; junction bases outside the gene matches: 7. Here the CDR3 reads CASRPGQGTPYEQYF. CDR3 DNA sequence: TGTGCCAGCAGACCGGGACAGGGGACCCCCTACGAGCAGTACTTC.

This clonotype appeared a few times. The chain combines TRBV6-5 with TRBJ2-5; 12 bases are a match to TRBD2. V lost 2 bases and J lost 6; bases outside the gene matches: 13. From germline, CDR1 is MNHEY and CDR2 SVGAGI. There are 18 residues in the CDR3. CDR3 residues: CASSYLIRLTSGGQTQYF. CDR3 sequence (DNA): TGTGCCAGCAGTTACCTTATCAGGCTAACTAGCGGGGGGCAGACCCAGTACTTC.

A few counts support this clonotype. This sequence joins TRBV5-1 and TRBJ2-5; D call uncertain. The germline CDR1 and CDR2 sequences are SGHRS and YFSETQ. Trimming removed 4 bases from V and 2 bases from J, with 15 bases in between. CDR3 length equals 15 residues. CDR3 protein: CASSQSNGFQETQYF. The CDR3, as DNA: TGCGCCAGCAGCCAAAGTAACGGGTTTCAAGAGACCCAGTACTTC. Full variable domain (outside the CDR3, taken from reference TRBV5-1 and TRBJ2-5): KAGVTQTPRYLIKTRGQQVTLSCSPISGHRSVSWYQQTPGQGLQFLFEYFSETQRNKGNFPGRFSGRQFSNSRSEMNVSTLELGDSALYLCASSQSNGFQETQYFGPGTRLLVL.

The rearrangement joins TRBV5-1 to TRBJ2-1; 9 nucleotides align to TRBD1. The CDR3 length is 14 residues. From germline, CDR1 is SGHRS and CDR2 YFSETQ. V lost 5 bases, J lost 6 bases, and 6 bases stayed unmatched. The chain's CDR3 is CASRAGTGSNEQFF. CDR3 DNA sequence: TGCGCCAGCAGGGCCGGGACAGGGAGCAATGAGCAGTTCTTC.

The V call is TRBV3-1, the J call TRBJ2-5; D possibly uses TRBD1 or TRBD2 (5 bases each). CDR3 length: 16 amino acids. Germline V gives CDR1 LGHDT, CDR2 YNNKEL (reference sequence). V lost 4 bases, J lost 4 bases, and 19 bases lay in between. This CDR3 reads CASSLLSGTPGETQYF. Written as DNA, the CDR3 is TGTGCCAGCAGCCTTCTATCCGGGACGCCCGGAGAGACCCAGTACTTC.

As regards this clonotype: The junction departs from the called germline gene at one end, perhaps through a read error. This rearrangement joins TRBV27 to TRBJ1-2; D gene uncertain. Germline CDR1 MNHEY, CDR2 SMNVEV (reference sequence). This CDR3 is built from 13 residues. The CDR3 is CANSLREHYGYTF. The CDR3 DNA is TGTGCCAACAGTTTAAGGGAGCACTATGGCTACACCTTC.

This clonotype was seen only a few times. This chain connects TRBV6-5 to TRBJ1-2; TRBD1 matches 11 bases. This CDR3 is built from 15 residues. Looked up from germline, CDR1 is MNHEY and CDR2 is SVGAGI. The V segment lost 5 bases and the J segment 7 bases; nucleotides outside the gene matches: 9. CDR3 protein: CASSDPGQGVSGYTF. DNA of the CDR3: TGTGCCAGCAGTGATCCGGGACAGGGGGTGTCTGGCTACACCTTC.

The chain employs TRBV20-1 and TRBJ2-5, with 13 bases matching TRBD2. Germline V gene data show CDR1 as DFQATT and CDR2 as SNEGSKA (reference sequence). The CDR3 runs 15 residues. Trimming removed 7 bases from V and 4 bases from J; junction bases left unmatched: 9. The CDR3 DNA is TGCAGTGGTTACCGGACTAGCGGGGGTTCAGAGACCCAGTACTTC. Its protein is CSGYRTSGGSETQYF.

Points on this clonotype: A much larger clone lies one base from this, so it may be a read error. The chain couples TRBV6-8 to TRBJ1-2, with D uncertain. Trimming left V 0 bases short and J 1 base short, with 6 bases between. Germline V gives CDR1 MNHGY, CDR2 SAAAGT. The CDR3 extends over 14 amino acids. CDR3 coding DNA: TGTGCCAGCAGTTACTCGACGGTTAACTATGGCTACACCTTC. It codes for CASSYSTVNYGYTF.

V gene TRBV11-2 combines with J gene TRBJ2-5, with D possibly matching TRBD1 (5 bases). Trimming removed 2 bases from V and 11 bases from J, with 21 bases in between. The germline V gene encodes CDR1 SGHAT and CDR2 FQNNGV. There are 15 residues in the CDR3. The DNA of the CDR3 is TGTGCCAGCAGCTTAATTGGTTCCGCTCAGGGTAGGCAGTACTTC. Its protein is CASSLIGSAQGRQYF. The full variable domain, its missing parts supplied by reference TRBV11-2 and TRBJ2-5, is EAGVAQSPRYKIIEKRQSVAFWCNPISGHATLYWYQQILGQGPKLLIQFQNNGVVDDSQLPKDRFSAERLKGVDSTLKIQPAKLEDSAVYLCASSLIGSAQGRQYFGPGTRLLVL.

This clonotype was seen a handful of times. CDR3 DNA: TGTGCCAGCAGCACGGGACTAGGTATCAATGAGCAGTTCTTC. Its translation is CASSTGLGINEQFF. J is TRBJ2-1 and V is TRBV7-9; 8 positions agree with TRBD2. Germline CDR1 and CDR2: SEHNR and FQNEAQ (reference sequence). Losses at the gene ends were 5 bases for V and 6 bases for J; bases not matched to a gene: 6. The CDR3 loop spans 14 amino acids.